The rows below give T cell receptor beta chains drawn from one sample of a study of blood T cell repertoires in COVID-19. Produced via immunoSEQ multiplex PCR; TCRdb's table is partial and in-frame only. This sample has hundreds of thousands of clones, with 86% found just once. Input material: PBMCs or T cells enriched from blood (not recorded which). The receptor source for this set is a woman aged 45 to 65 who had recovered from COVID-19. Each CDR3 is given with its conserved first and last residue. The D gene is left open where the match is weak. Some rows have no size entry. The others give once, few or many, or a class for an expanded clone.

j_gene | d_gene | v_gene | abundance | CDR3nt | CDR3aa
TRBJ2-4 | NA | TRBV30 | NA | TGTGCCTGGAGTAAAGGACTGGAGATAGCCAAAAACATTCAGTACTTC | CAWSKGLEIAKNIQYF
TRBJ1-2 | NA | TRBV5-6 | NA | TGTGCCAGCAGCAGACTCCCGCACCCCCGCGATGGCTATGGCTACACCTTC | CASSRLPHPRDGYGYTF
TRBJ2-5 | NA | TRBV7-9 | NA | TGTGCCAGCAGCCGGACGATGGCAGTTGCGGGTGGGAGGGAGACCCAGTACTTC | CASSRTMAVAGGRETQYF
TRBJ1-3 | NA | TRBV5-5 | few | TGTGCCAGCAGCTTGTGGGCTCTGGAAAACACCATATATTTT | CASSLWALENTIYF
TRBJ1-5 | NA | TRBV5-4 | NA | TGTGCCAGCAGCTGGGGGGGGGCAAGTCAGCCCCAGCATTTT | CASSWGGASQPQHF
TRBJ2-2 | TRBD2 | TRBV13 | NA | TGTGCCAGCAGCTCCCCTAAGACTAGCGGGAGGGAAGGAACCGGGGAGCTGTTTTTT | CASSSPKTSGREGTGELFF
TRBJ1-3 | NA | TRBV7-9 | once | TGTGCCAGCAGCTTAAAAGGGAGAGTTTCTGGAAACACCATATATTTT | CASSLKGRVSGNTIYF
TRBJ1-2 | TRBD1 | TRBV10-3 | NA | TGTGCCACTCACTCAGGGGGGAGTAACTATGGCTACACCTTC | CATHSGGSNYGYTF
TRBJ1-5 | NA | TRBV5-4 | NA | TGTGCCAGCAGCTTGGGGGGGGGATTCAATCAGCCCCAGCATTTT | CASSLGGGFNQPQHF
TRBJ1-2 | NA | TRBV18 | NA | TGTGCCAGCTCACCAGAGAAAACTAACTATGGCTACACCTTC | CASSPEKTNYGYTF
TRBJ1-2 | NA | TRBV4-3 | once | TGCGCCAGCAGCCAAGATTGGCTGAACCGAGGTGGCTACACCTTC | CASSQDWLNRGGYTF
TRBJ2-5 | NA | TRBV3-1/TRBV3-2 | NA | TGTGCCAGCAGGGACAGCTTGAGGGGGGAGACCCAGTACTTC | CASRDSLRGETQYF
TRBJ2-5 | TRBD1 | TRBV5-1 | NA | TGCGCCAGCAGTCGAGGACAGGGGGCTGGAGAGACCCAGTACTTC | CASSRGQGAGETQYF
TRBJ2-3 | NA | TRBV19 | NA | TGTGCCAGTACGATCAGACAGACTAGCACAGATACGCAGTATTTT | CASTIRQTSTDTQYF
TRBJ2-1 | TRBD2 | TRBV27 | NA | TGTGCCAGCAGTTTAGGGCGGGAGGCCCGCGGGGAGCAGTTCTTC | CASSLGREARGEQFF
TRBJ2-7 | NA | TRBV6-2/TRBV6-3 | NA | TGTGCCAGCAGTTACGGGTTGAGGTACGAGCAGTACTTC | CASSYGLRYEQYF
TRBJ2-3 | NA | TRBV5-5 | NA | TGTGCCAGCAGCCCCCGGTCCCCAGATACGCAGTATTTT | CASSPRSPDTQYF
TRBJ2-7 | TRBD1 | TRBV19 | NA | TGTGCCAGTAGTATAGGGACAGGGGGCACCTACGAGCAGTACTTC | CASSIGTGGTYEQYF
TRBJ2-1 | TRBD1 | TRBV29-1 | NA | TGCAGCGTCTACAGGGGGCTTCGCTACAATGAGCAGTTCTTC | CSVYRGLRYNEQFF
TRBJ1-2 | NA | TRBV28 | NA | TGTGCCAGCAGCCCCCCTGGGGGGTGGGGCTACACCTTC | CASSPPGGWGYTF
TRBJ2-7 | NA | TRBV9 | NA | TGTGCCAGCAGCTCCGATAGCTACGAGCAGTACTTC | CASSSDSYEQYF
TRBJ1-2 | NA | TRBV30 | NA | TGTGCCCGCTACACAGGGCGGAATGGCTACACCTTC | CARYTGRNGYTF
TRBJ2-1 | NA | TRBV7-3 | NA | TGTGCCAGCAGCTTAGCTAGCGCCGGAGCTGAGCAGTTCTTC | CASSLASAGAEQFF
TRBJ2-3 | TRBD1 | TRBV7-9 | NA | TGTGCCAGCAGCTTAGGGGGACAGGGTGGATATACGCAGTATTTT | CASSLGGQGGYTQYF
TRBJ1-2 | NA | TRBV28 | NA | TGTGCCAGCAGTTCCCCGTTCGGAGGGCAGGGAGGAGGCTACACCTTC | CASSSPFGGQGGGYTF
TRBJ2-2 | NA | TRBV7-2 | NA | TGTGCCAGCAGTTCGGACAGCCTTAACACCGGGGAGCTGTTTTTT | CASSSDSLNTGELFF
TRBJ1-2 | NA | TRBV2 | NA | TGTGCCAGCAGTGACGGAATTTTCGGCGGAGGCTACACCTTC | CASSDGIFGGGYTF
TRBJ2-4 | NA | TRBV5-1 | NA | TGCGCCAGCAGTCTTACTAGCTTTAGCATTCAGTACTTC | CASSLTSFSIQYF